The rows below give T cell receptor beta chains drawn from one sample of a study of T cell clonotyping in hematopoietic cell transplantation. Only in-frame clones appear in the TCRdb table, and some are missing; sequencing was by immunoSEQ multiplex PCR. The data show 25,000 to 30,000 clones, 82% seen once. Specimen: peripheral blood mononuclear cells, collected before stem cell transplant. The receptor set was obtained from a man in his forties or fifties with acute myeloid leukemia. Some clones in this sample may be carry-over from other donors' samples. The CDR3 runs from the conserved cysteine through the conserved F or W. The D gene is left open where the match is weak. A clone size is listed for some rows: how often the clone was seen (once, few, many), or a class if it is expanded.

once	TRBV19	TRBJ1-5	.	TGTGCCAGTAGTTTTACCTACGGGGGCAATCAGCCCCAGCATTTT	CASSFTYGGNQPQHF
.	TRBV7-9	TRBJ1-6	.	TGTGCCAGCAGCTACAGGGACAATTCACCCCTCCACTTT	CASSYRDNSPLHF
few	TRBV28	TRBJ1-5	TRBD1	TGTGCCAGCAGTTTATCGGGACAGGGTGGTCAGCCCCAGCATTTT	CASSLSGQGGQPQHF
.	TRBV5-4	TRBJ1-2	.	TGTGCCAGCACCGTTAGTGACTCCCGGTTTCCTAACTATGGCTACACCTTC	CASTVSDSRFPNYGYTF
.	TRBV25-1	TRBJ2-7	TRBD2	TGTGCCAGCGTACCAAAGTACGGGCTAGCGGGCTACTCCTACGAGCAGTACTTC	CASVPKYGLAGYSYEQYF
.	TRBV27	TRBJ1-2	TRBD1	TGTGCCAGCAGTCCTTACCAGGGGGTAGGCTACACCTTC	CASSPYQGVGYTF
.	TRBV11-3	TRBJ2-6	.	TGTGCCAGCAGCTGGGGAACCTCTGGGGCCAACGTCCTGACTTTC	CASSWGTSGANVLTF
once	TRBV9	TRBJ1-1	.	TGTGCCAGCAGCGCCGACGGGTCAGGGCTTGAAGCTTTCTTT	CASSADGSGLEAFF
.	TRBV7-2	TRBJ2-4	.	TGTGCCAGCAAAAATATTGGGACCATAGCCAAAAACATTCAGTACTTC	CASKNIGTIAKNIQYF
few	TRBV5-4	TRBJ2-7	.	TGTGCCAGCAGCTCAACAGGCTACGAGCAGTACTTC	CASSSTGYEQYF
.	TRBV4-2	TRBJ2-3	TRBD2	TGTGCCAGCAGCCATAGCGGGGGGATCACAGATACGCAGTATTTT	CASSHSGGITDTQYF
.	TRBV11-3	TRBJ2-7	.	TGTGCCAGCAGCCCGAGCTCCTACGAGCAGTACTTC	CASSPSSYEQYF
.	TRBV6-1	TRBJ1-2	.	TGTGCCAGCAGTGTGGGGATCCCGACATCCTATATCTATGGCTACACCTTC	CASSVGIPTSYIYGYTF
.	TRBV10-3	TRBJ1-5	.	TGTGCCATCAGTGAGTCGGGAGGGGATCAGCCCCAGCATTTT	CAISESGGDQPQHF
.	TRBV6-1	TRBJ2-7	.	TGTGCCAGCAGGAACCGGGCCACCGGGGAGCACTTC	CASRNRATGEHF
.	TRBV5-1	TRBJ2-3	TRBD2	TGCGCCAGCAGCTTGTTTTCTAGCGGGAGGGCTAGCACAGATACGCAGTATTTT	CASSLFSSGRASTDTQYF
.	TRBV5-1	TRBJ2-3	.	TGCGCCAGCAGAAACCCCCGAGGGGGGCCGGTCCCAGATACGCAGTATTTT	CASRNPRGGPVPDTQYF
.	TRBV13	TRBJ2-1	.	TGTGCCAGCAGCTTAGGAGGGTCCGTACCCCCCTACAATGAGCAGTTCTTC	CASSLGGSVPPYNEQFF
once	TRBV5-4	TRBJ1-5	.	TGTGCCAGCAGCTTGTGGGGGCAGCCCCAGCATTTT	CASSLWGQPQHF
.	TRBV27	TRBJ2-7	.	TGTGCCAGCAGTTCCTGGGACAAGTCCTACGAGCAGTACTTC	CASSSWDKSYEQYF
once	TRBV27	TRBJ2-7	.	TGTGCCAGCAGTCCCTTGGGTGACACCTACGAGCAGTACTTC	CASSPLGDTYEQYF
.	TRBV9	TRBJ2-7	TRBD2	TGTGCCAGCAGCGTAGGTCCCCGGGGGGTGGACGAGCAGTACTTC	CASSVGPRGVDEQYF
few	TRBV2	TRBJ2-7	.	TGTGCCAGCAGTGAAAAAAGGGGTCCCCCCTACGAGCAGTACTTC	CASSEKRGPPYEQYF
.	TRBV9	TRBJ2-2	.	TGTGCCAGCAGAGACCAGGGGCTCACCGGGGAGCTGTTTTTT	CASRDQGLTGELFF
.	TRBV28	TRBJ2-1	.	TGTGCCAGCAGTCCCCCCGGACAGAACAATGAGCAGTTCTTC	CASSPPGQNNEQFF
.	TRBV11-3	TRBJ1-2	.	TGTGCCAGCAGCGCAACAGGTGGGAGGTATGGCTACACCTTC	CASSATGGRYGYTF
once	TRBV11-2	TRBJ2-7	TRBD2	TGTGCCAGCACCCCGACTAGCGGAAGAACCTACGAGCAGTACTTC	CASTPTSGRTYEQYF
.	TRBV11-3	TRBJ2-1	TRBD2	TGTGCCAGCAGCATTCCGACTAGCGCAACCTACAATGAGCAGTTCTTC	CASSIPTSATYNEQFF
.	TRBV29-1	TRBJ2-7	.	TGCAGCGTTGAGGAGGTTAGTTCAGGCGAGCAGTACTTC	CSVEEVSSGEQYF
.	TRBV4-2	TRBJ2-7	TRBD2	TGTGCCAGCAGCCAATGGGGGGGGACGTACGACGAGCAGTACTTC	CASSQWGGTYDEQYF
.	TRBV5-6	TRBJ2-7	.	TGTGCCAGCAGCTTTCTAGCAGATTCCTACGAGCAGTACTTC	CASSFLADSYEQYF
.	TRBV7-2	TRBJ2-7	TRBD2	TGTGCCAGCAGCAATCCGAGCGGGAGCCTCTACGAGCAGTACTTC	CASSNPSGSLYEQYF
.	TRBV4-1	TRBJ2-7	TRBD2	TGCGCCAGCAGCCAAGTCCCGGGAGGGCCTCCGTACGAGCAGTACTTC	CASSQVPGGPPYEQYF
.	TRBV9	TRBJ2-5	TRBD2	TGTGCCAGCAGCCCCCCGGGGGGACGTGAGACCCAGTACTTC	CASSPPGGRETQYF
.	TRBV21-1	TRBJ2-7	.	TGTGCCAGCAGCACCCTTCATCTCCGGGACTCCTCCTACGAGCAGTACTTC	CASSTLHLRDSSYEQYF
.	TRBV28	TRBJ2-7	.	TGTGCCAGCAGCTGGAAAGGGGCCCTGGGGTACGAGCAGTACTTC	CASSWKGALGYEQYF
.	TRBV11-3	TRBJ2-5	.	TGTGCCAGCAGCTTAGAATCGTACAGCCGGGAGACCCAGTACTTC	CASSLESYSRETQYF
.	TRBV4-3	TRBJ2-3	TRBD1	TGCGCCAGCAGCCAACAAACAGGGGCAGATACGCAGTATTTT	CASSQQTGADTQYF